Following are 25 T cell receptor beta chains from one sample sequenced in a study of memory CD4+ T cells and cytomegalovirus serostatus. The sort gate was single viable CD3+CD4+CD8-CD45RO+ cells for memory CD4+ T cells. Using immunoSEQ multiplex PCR, the repertoire was profiled, and TCRdb retains in-frame clones only, with some absent. This table holds 50,000 or so clones, about three quarters found once. The sample was memory CD4+ T cells from blood. The receptors were gathered from an adult in good health and CMV-seropositive.

This chain uses TRBV18 with TRBJ2-7; 9 nucleotides match TRBD1. Germline V gives CDR1 KGHSH, CDR2 LQKENI. J was trimmed by 6 bases and V by 3 bases; bases with no gene match: 6. The CDR3 extends over 14 amino acids. In nucleotides, the CDR3 is TGTGCCAGCTCACCGTGGGACAGGGAGATCGAGCAGTACTTC. This translates into CASSPWDREIEQYF.

This clone has a handful of counts. The chain links TRBV2 to TRBJ1-2; no definite D call. Germline CDR1 reads SNHLY; CDR2 reads FYNNEI. The CDR3 extends over 13 amino acids. Trimming took off 4 bases at V and 0 bases at J, with 6 bases between the two ends. CDR3 coding DNA: TGTGCCAGCAGTGGGCAGGCTAACTATGGCTACACCTTC. Residues: CASSGQANYGYTF.

This clone was seen only once. The rearrangement links TRBV9 to TRBJ1-3; D call uncertain. V dropped 0 bases and J dropped 4 bases, with 8 bases sitting between them. The CDR3 sequence is 14 residues long. Looked up from germline, CDR1 is SGDLS and CDR2 is YYNGEE. The CDR3: CASSVGGQGNTIYF. The CDR3 bases are TGTGCCAGCAGCGTAGGAGGTCAGGGAAACACCATATATTTT.

J is TRBJ2-2 and V is TRBV6-1; D is ambiguous. The V and J ends lost 2 bases and 1 base respectively, with 8 bases between them. Looked up from germline, CDR1 is MNHNS and CDR2 is SASEGT. There are 15 residues in the CDR3. CDR3 loop: CASSEIQLNTGELFF. In nucleotides, the CDR3 is TGTGCCAGCAGTGAAATACAGTTGAACACCGGGGAGCTGTTTTTT.

This clone was seen only a few times. This chain connects TRBV5-4 to TRBJ2-1, with D perhaps TRBD2 (7 bases). The length of the CDR3 is 17 residues. The V end was cut by 3 bases, the J end by 0 bases, with 16 bases between. CDR1 and CDR2 (germline): SGHNT, YYREEE (reference sequence). The CDR3 sequence: CASSSPGGPASYNEQFF. CDR3 bases: TGTGCCAGCAGCTCCCCCGGGGGGCCCGCCTCCTACAATGAGCAGTTCTTC.

This chain joins TRBV6-1 and TRBJ2-7, with 10 bases that match TRBD1. There are 14 residues in the CDR3. Trimming took 10 bases from V and 5 from J; bases not matched to a gene: 11. The germline V gene encodes CDR1 MNHNS and CDR2 SASEGT. The CDR3 loop is CATVLDRGLNEQYF. The CDR3 bases are TGTGCCACCGTACTCGACAGGGGGCTAAACGAGCAGTACTTC.

The V and J genes are TRBV27 and TRBJ2-6; D unclear. Trimming pared 6 bases from V and 2 bases from J, leaving 14 bases between. Germline assignment: CDR1 MNHEY and CDR2 SMNVEV (reference sequence). The CDR3 runs 16 residues. The CDR3 DNA follows: TGTGCCAGCAGCCCGATACTCGGCACTGGGGCCAACGTCCTGACTTTC. The encoded protein is CASSPILGTGANVLTF.

J is TRBJ2-3 and V is TRBV21-1. TRBV21-1 is recorded as a pseudogene. CDR3 length equals 17 residues. The CDR3 bases are TGTGCCAGCAGCAAAAGGGGAGCTCGATCCCGCACAGATACGCAGTATTTT. Residues: CASSKRGARSRTDTQYF.

The chain links TRBV4-3 to TRBJ2-2, with TRBD2 identical over 7 bases. The germline gives CDR1 LGHNA, CDR2 YSLEER. The CDR3 covers 16 residues. With V trimmed by 0 bases and J by 5 bases, 6 bases remained unmatched. CDR3 loop: CASSQDGGGKTGELFF. DNA for the CDR3: TGCGCCAGCAGCCAAGATGGGGGGGGGAAGACCGGGGAGCTGTTTTTT.

The chain is built from TRBV28 and TRBJ1-5, with 8 bases matching TRBD1. Germline CDR1 and CDR2: MDHEN and SYDVKM. With 5 bases clipped from V and 6 bases from J, the junction kept 6 bases outside the gene matches. The CDR3 has 14 residues. The CDR3: CASSPPTGAQPQHF. In DNA, the CDR3 is TGTGCCAGCAGTCCCCCGACAGGGGCTCAGCCCCAGCATTTT.

This clone has more than one count but fewer than ten. J is TRBJ2-7 and V is TRBV7-2; no firm D call. V was clipped by 7 bases and J by 3 bases, with 13 bases between them. The CDR3 loop spans 13 amino acids. From germline, CDR1 is SGHTA and CDR2 FQGNSA. The CDR3 loop is CASTPGPGYEQYF. For the CDR3, the DNA is TGTGCCAGCACCCCCGGACCCGGCTACGAGCAGTACTTC.

The chain couples TRBV10-1 to TRBJ2-7, with TRBD2 matching 8 bases. Per the germline V gene, CDR1 is WNHNN and CDR2 is SYGVQD (reference sequence). With 5 bases clipped from V and 0 bases from J, the junction kept 3 bases outside the gene matches. The CDR3 spans 14 residues. CDR3 coding DNA: TGCGCCAGCAGTAGAAGCGGGAGCTCCTACGAGCAGTACTTC. Translated: CASSRSGSSYEQYF.

This clone was counted between two and nine times. This chain uses TRBV29-1 with TRBJ1-2; D not resolved. Trimming took 2 bases from V and 0 from J, leaving 7 bases between them. The germline gives CDR1 SQVTM, CDR2 ANQGSEA. The CDR3 totals 13 residues. CDR3 coding DNA: TGCAGCGTTGAAAAGGCCCCTAACTATGGCTACACCTTC. Translated: CSVEKAPNYGYTF.

This chain connects TRBV5-1 to TRBJ2-1, with TRBD2 identical over 8 bases. This CDR3 comprises 15 residues. Looked up from germline, CDR1 is SGHRS and CDR2 is YFSETQ. J lost 2 bases, V lost 7 bases, and 8 bases had no gene match. The CDR3 coding sequence is TGCGCCAGCTCTTATCGGGAGGGCGCCTACAATGAGCAGTTCTTC. It is translated as CASSYREGAYNEQFF.

This CDR3 reads CASSYSLGANTEAFF. Written as DNA, the CDR3 is TGTGCCAGCAGTTACTCGTTAGGAGCGAACACTGAAGCTTTCTTT. This rearrangement joins TRBV6-5 to TRBJ1-1; no definite D call. The CDR3 extends over 15 amino acids. The germline V gene encodes CDR1 MNHEY and CDR2 SVGAGI. V was clipped by 0 bases and J by 1 base, with 9 bases between them.

The genes are TRBV2 and TRBJ1-5; 8 bases are shared with TRBD1. The CDR3 runs to 14 residues. Trimming removed 7 bases from V and 3 bases from J; junction bases left unmatched: 5. CDR1 and CDR2 (germline): SNHLY, FYNNEI. CDR3: CASTGTGPNQPQHF. The DNA for the CDR3 is TGTGCCAGCACAGGGACAGGCCCCAATCAGCCCCAGCATTTT.

The V gene is TRBV11-1, the J gene TRBJ2-1; 9 bases are a match to TRBD1. Trimming removed 6 bases from V and 7 bases from J; junction bases left unmatched: 10. The germline gives CDR1 SGHAT, CDR2 FQDESV (reference sequence). CDR3 length: 15 amino acids. CDR3 region: CASSPGQGGLNEQFF. CDR3 nucleotides: TGTGCCAGCAGTCCGGGACAGGGCGGTTTGAATGAGCAGTTCTTC.

J is TRBJ2-3 and V is TRBV5-1; D gene unclear. Germline CDR1 SGHRS, CDR2 YFSETQ. The CDR3 is made up of 15 amino acids. V was cut by 0 bases and J by 1 base, with 9 bases left in between. CDR3 sequence reads: CASSLEVWGTDTQYF. In DNA form, the CDR3 reads TGCGCCAGCAGCTTGGAGGTCTGGGGCACAGATACGCAGTATTTT.

V gene TRBV6-6 combines with J gene TRBJ2-1; TRBD2 agrees at 7 bases. The CDR3 spans 14 residues. Germline V gives CDR1 MNHNY, CDR2 SVGAGI (reference sequence). J lost 3 bases, V lost 5 bases, and 4 bases had no gene match. The CDR3 DNA reads as TGTGCCAGCAGTCCTCTAGCGGTCTACAATGAGCAGTTCTTC. Protein: CASSPLAVYNEQFF.

The chain combines TRBV14 with TRBJ2-1, with 7 nucleotides matching TRBD2. Unmatched junction bases numbered 11, after V lost 4 bases and J lost 5 bases. CDR1 and CDR2 (germline): SGHDN, FVKESK. This CDR3 has 16 amino acids. In DNA form, the CDR3 reads TGTGCCAGCAGCCCACCCACGCGGGGGTTGGACAATGAGCAGTTCTTC. Its translation is CASSPPTRGLDNEQFF.

This clone has only one observation. The chain combines TRBV11-2 with TRBJ1-1; D is unresolved. Trimming stripped 2 bases from V and 5 bases from J, with 15 bases between. Germline assignment: CDR1 SGHAT and CDR2 FQNNGV. The CDR3 extends over 15 amino acids. CDR3 DNA sequence: TGTGCCAGCAGCTTAAACCCTGGGAGAGGGACTGAAGCTTTCTTT. Amino acids: CASSLNPGRGTEAFF.

This clone was seen a handful of times. The chain couples TRBV9 to TRBJ1-4; the match to TRBD1 covers 7 bases. The V gene's germline CDR1 is SGDLS and CDR2 YYNGEE. The CDR3 sequence is 15 residues long. V was clipped by 0 bases and J by 5 bases; unmatched bases: 4. The CDR3 loop is CASSVEGQQNEKLFF. The CDR3 DNA follows: TGTGCCAGCAGCGTAGAGGGACAGCAAAATGAAAAACTGTTTTTT.

The chain links TRBV28 to TRBJ1-5, with 10 nucleotides matching TRBD1. Germline loops: CDR1 MDHEN, CDR2 SYDVKM. V shed 7 bases, J shed 9 bases, and the junction held 12 bases outside the gene matches. CDR3 length equals 15 residues. In nucleotides, the CDR3 is TGTGCCAGCAAACTAGACAGGGGGCGCGTTAGGCCCCAGCATTTT. Its protein product is CASKLDRGRVRPQHF. The full variable domain, rest sourced from reference TRBV28 and TRBJ1-5, is DVKVTQSSRYLVKRTGEKVFLECVQDMDHENMFWYRQDPGLGLRLIYFSYDVKMKEKGDIPEGYSVSREKKERFSLILESASTNQTSMYLCASKLDRGRVRPQHFGDGTRLSIL.

The CDR3: CATTGGGETEAFF. CDR3 coding DNA: TGTGCCACTACCGGAGGGGGCGAGACTGAAGCTTTCTTT. The rearrangement links TRBV6-1 to TRBJ1-1; 7 positions agree with TRBD1. This CDR3 is built from 13 residues. Germline loops: CDR1 MNHNS, CDR2 SASEGT. J lost 5 bases, V lost 10 bases, and 10 bases had no gene match.

The J gene is TRBJ2-1, the V gene TRBV5-1; tentative D call: TRBD1 (8 bases). The ends were cut back, 5 bases at V and 6 bases at J, with 21 bases in the middle. Germline CDR1 is SGHRS and CDR2 is YFSETQ. The CDR3 covers 16 residues. The CDR3 reads CASRTQGAGVANEQFF. The DNA of the CDR3 is TGCGCCAGCAGGACCCAGGGGGCGGGGGTTGCCAATGAGCAGTTCTTC.